This is a list of T cell receptor beta chains from one sample in a study of glioma-infiltrating T cells after dendritic cell vaccination. This table comes from immunoSEQ multiplex PCR, and its TCRdb copy is limited to in-frame clones, with some not included. Here the sample spans 95,000 or so clones, approximately 81% being singletons. The sample here was blood, taken before dendritic cell vaccination. These receptors were obtained from a human donor with glioblastoma. CDR3s include the opening cysteine and the closing phenylalanine or tryptophan. A D gene is named only where the DNA matches it firmly. The listing skips clone size in some rows; elsewhere it reads once, few, many or a size class.

J: TRBJ1-1; V: TRBV9; D: -; size: -; CDR3: CASSVVGRGWDTEAFF; DNA: TGTGCCAGCAGCGTAGTGGGTAGGGGTTGGGACACTGAAGCTTTCTTT
J: TRBJ2-2; V: TRBV6-5; D: -; size: few; CDR3: CASSPGQPGELFF; DNA: TGTGCCAGCAGTCCAGGACAGCCCGGGGAGCTGTTTTTT
J: TRBJ2-2; V: TRBV7-3; D: TRBD1; size: -; CDR3: CASSSQGVNTGELFF; DNA: TGTGCCAGCAGCTCCCAGGGGGTAAACACCGGGGAGCTGTTTTTT
J: TRBJ1-3; V: TRBV5-1; D: TRBD1; size: -; CDR3: CASSSTMTGGTGAGNTIYF; DNA: TGCGCCAGCAGCTCGACGATGACAGGGGGGACGGGGGCTGGAAACACCATATATTTT
J: TRBJ2-1; V: TRBV9; D: TRBD2; size: -; CDR3: CASSAQSGTSGGREQFF; DNA: TGTGCCAGCAGCGCCCAATCCGGGACTAGCGGGGGTCGAGAGCAGTTCTTC
J: TRBJ2-1; V: TRBV11-3; D: TRBD1; size: -; CDR3: CASSFKGARYNEQFF; DNA: TGTGCCAGCAGCTTTAAGGGGGCGAGGTACAATGAGCAGTTCTTC
J: TRBJ2-6; V: TRBV10-1; D: -; size: -; CDR3: CASSAGSGSVLTF; DNA: TGCGCCAGCAGTGCTGGATCGGGGTCCGTCCTGACTTTC
J: TRBJ2-7; V: TRBV30; D: -; size: -; CDR3: CAWSVYRGAYEQYF; DNA: TGTGCCTGGAGTGTATATCGGGGAGCCTACGAGCAGTACTTC
J: TRBJ1-2; V: TRBV2; D: TRBD1; size: -; CDR3: CASRGTAFYGYTF; DNA: TGTGCCAGCAGAGGGACAGCTTTCTATGGCTACACCTTC
J: TRBJ2-2; V: TRBV25-1; D: TRBD2; size: -; CDR3: CASSLAGDTGELFF; DNA: TGTGCCAGCAGTTTGGCGGGGGACACCGGGGAGCTGTTTTTT
J: TRBJ2-7; V: TRBV15; D: -; size: -; CDR3: CATSPGTGPNEQYF; DNA: TGTGCCACCAGCCCCGGAACAGGGCCCAACGAGCAGTACTTC
J: TRBJ1-5; V: TRBV5-6; D: -; size: -; CDR3: CASSFGRGRGNNQPQHF; DNA: TGTGCCAGCAGCTTTGGGAGGGGCAGGGGCAACAATCAGCCCCAGCATTTT
J: TRBJ2-7; V: TRBV4-3; D: TRBD2; size: -; CDR3: CASSQAPSGSSKQYF; DNA: TGCGCCAGCAGCCAAGCGCCTAGCGGGAGTTCTAAGCAGTACTTC
J: TRBJ2-3; V: TRBV18; D: -; size: few; CDR3: CASRWTGDTQYF; DNA: TGTGCCAGCCGATGGACTGGGGATACGCAGTATTTT
J: TRBJ2-6; V: TRBV5-6; D: -; size: -; CDR3: CASSLEPSGANVLTF; DNA: TGTGCCAGCAGCTTGGAGCCATCTGGGGCCAACGTCCTGACTTTC
J: TRBJ2-7; V: TRBV9; D: TRBD2; size: -; CDR3: CASSVIPSSGYYEQYF; DNA: TGTGCCAGCAGCGTAATCCCCTCTAGCGGTTACTACGAGCAGTACTTC
J: TRBJ1-2; V: TRBV29-1; D: -; size: -; CDR3: CSVEGTDYGYTF; DNA: TGCAGCGTTGAAGGCACAGACTATGGCTACACCTTC
J: TRBJ1-5; V: TRBV12-5; D: TRBD1; size: -; CDR3: CASGFQDRENQPQHF; DNA: TGTGCTAGTGGTTTTCAGGACAGGGAAAATCAGCCCCAGCATTTT
J: TRBJ2-3; V: TRBV7-9; D: -; size: -; CDR3: CASSLPPIAQSTDTQYF; DNA: TGTGCCAGCAGCTTACCCCCCATAGCTCAGAGCACAGATACGCAGTATTTT
J: TRBJ2-5; V: TRBV6-6; D: TRBD1; size: -; CDR3: CAGQGTGETQYF; DNA: TGTGCCGGTCAAGGGACAGGGGAGACCCAGTACTTC
J: TRBJ2-2; V: TRBV30; D: TRBD1; size: once; CDR3: CAWASGQGAGELFF; DNA: TGTGCCTGGGCCTCGGGACAGGGGGCCGGGGAGCTGTTTTTT
J: TRBJ2-5; V: TRBV5-6; D: TRBD2; size: -; CDR3: CASSFWGGETQYF; DNA: TGTGCCAGCAGCTTCTGGGGGGGAGAGACCCAGTACTTC
J: TRBJ1-3; V: TRBV27; D: -; size: -; CDR3: CASSLRRAGNTIYF; DNA: TGTGCCAGCAGTTTACGGCGGGCTGGAAACACCATATATTTT
J: TRBJ2-5; V: TRBV25-1; D: -; size: -; CDR3: CASSLSAAPIQETQYF; DNA: TGTGCCAGCAGTCTCTCAGCGGCACCCATCCAAGAGACTCAGTACTTC
J: TRBJ1-1; V: TRBV6-4; D: -; size: -; CDR3: CASREALNTEAFF; DNA: TGTGCCAGCAGGGAGGCCCTGAACACTGAAGCTTTCTTT
J: TRBJ2-5; V: TRBV19; D: TRBD2; size: once; CDR3: CASSSQPLRLAGGRETQYF; DNA: TGTGCCAGTAGTTCCCAGCCGCTCAGACTAGCGGGGGGGCGTGAGACCCAGTACTTC
J: TRBJ2-3; V: TRBV27; D: -; size: -; CDR3: CASSFGNTQYF; DNA: TGTGCCAGCAGTTTTGGCAATACGCAGTATTTT
J: TRBJ1-3; V: TRBV7-8; D: TRBD1; size: -; CDR3: CASSEMTGGGNTIYF; DNA: TGTGCCAGCAGCGAAATGACAGGGGGTGGAAACACCATATATTTT
J: TRBJ1-2; V: TRBV5-6; D: -; size: -; CDR3: CASSVTGTYGYTF; DNA: TGTGCCAGCAGCGTGACGGGGACTTATGGCTACACCTTC